These 18 T cell receptor beta chains were sequenced from one sample in a study of blood T cells in healthy people across ages. It was with a sample-barcoded 5' primer and a J-beta primer mix that a second PCR of about 6 to 12 cycles was run. Each CDR3 protein is one row after TCRdb ran MiXCR on the 5' RACE reads. The sample shows just under 750,000 distinct CDR3 sequences, around a fifth of them seen only once. The sequencing sample was made of blood. The origin of the receptors is a man aged 70 or older in good health.

This clonotype was seen only once. The chain links TRBV4-1 to TRBJ2-5; D is uncertain. Germline V gives CDR1 MGHRA, CDR2 YSYEKL. Trimming left V 1 base short and J 0 bases short, with 12 bases between. The CDR3 sequence is 16 residues long. The CDR3 region is CASSQVPRTYQETQYF. DNA of the CDR3: TGCGCCAGCAGCCAAGTCCCCAGGACGTACCAAGAGACCCAGTACTTC.

This clonotype was detected a few times. This chain uses TRBV6-6 with TRBJ2-1; 9 bases agree with TRBD2. With 0 bases clipped from V and 6 bases from J, the junction kept 6 bases outside the gene matches. This CDR3 has 16 residues. Germline CDR1 MNHNY, CDR2 SVGAGI (reference sequence). DNA of the CDR3: TGTGCCAGCAGTTACTCTGGTAGCGGGGGAGGCAATGAGCAGTTCTTC. Translated: CASSYSGSGGGNEQFF.

J is TRBJ2-1 and V is TRBV21-1. TRBV21-1 is labeled a pseudogene. This CDR3 contains 16 residues. The CDR3 DNA follows: TGTGCCAGCAGCAAGCCACTTAACACAGTATACAATGAGCAGTTCTTC. It encodes CASSKPLNTVYNEQFF.

This chain joins TRBV25-1 and TRBJ2-7; the D call may be TRBD1 or TRBD2 (5 bases each). Per the germline V gene, CDR1 is MGHDK and CDR2 is SYGVNS. CDR3 size: 17 residues. The ends were cut back, 1 base at V and 2 bases at J, with 18 bases in the middle. In DNA, the CDR3 is TGTGCCAGCAGTGAATGCCCCTCGGGGCTCCAGCCCTACGAGCAGTACGTC. The encoded protein is CASSECPSGLQPYEQYV.

The V and J genes are TRBV28 and TRBJ1-1, with unresolved D. The germline V and J ends were trimmed by 6 bases and 3 bases, with 11 bases remaining between them. Germline V gene data show CDR1 as MDHEN and CDR2 as SYDVKM. The CDR3 runs to 13 residues. CDR3 bases: TGTGCCAGCAGATATTCGGGTGACACTGAAGCTTTCTTT. Translating it yields CASRYSGDTEAFF.

Ten or more counts support this clonotype. The CDR3 loop is CASSTGTGDEQYF. CDR3 sequence (DNA): TGTGCCAGCAGCACCGGGACAGGGGACGAGCAGTACTTC. The gene calls are TRBV11-3 and TRBJ2-7; 10 bases align to TRBD1. Germline V gives CDR1 SGHNT, CDR2 YENEEA. The CDR3 sequence is 13 residues long. V lost 5 bases to trimming and J lost 5 bases; unmatched junction nucleotides: 3. Using reference TRBV11-3 and TRBJ2-7 for the parts outside the CDR3, the full variable domain is EAGVVQSPRYKIIEKKQPVAFWCNPISGHNTLYWYLQNLGQGPELLIRYENEEAVDDSQLPKDRFSAERLKGVDSTLKIQPAELGDSAVYLCASSTGTGDEQYFGPGTRLTVT.

This clonotype appeared a few times. This sequence joins TRBV12-3 or TRBV12-4 and TRBJ1-5, with D possibly being TRBD1 (6 bases). The CDR3 contains 13 residues. V was clipped by 6 bases and J by 7 bases, with 13 bases between them. Written as DNA, the CDR3 is TGTGCCAGCAGCCTGACAGGAGCCCAGCCCCAGCATTTT. It codes for CASSLTGAQPQHF.

V and J are TRBV28 and TRBJ2-1; the match to TRBD1 covers 9 bases. The J call may be wrong; the DNA end is better matched by TRBJ2-7. The CDR3 is 14 amino acids. CDR1 is MDHEN and CDR2 is SYDVKM in the germline V gene. This CDR3 is CASRGGTGIHEQYF. The CDR3 nucleotides are TGTGCCAGCAGGGGAGGGACAGGGATCCACGAGCAGTACTTC.

This clonotype showed up just a few times. The J gene is TRBJ1-3, the V gene TRBV12-3 or TRBV12-4; perhaps TRBD1 as D (6 bases). CDR3 length equals 14 residues. Trimming removed 6 bases at V and 3 bases at J, with 12 bases between. In DNA form, the CDR3 reads TGTGCCAGCAGCCAACAGGGTGGTGGAAACACCATATATTTT. As protein: CASSQQGGGNTIYF.

This chain joins TRBV3-1 and TRBJ2-3; D unresolved. Trimming shortened V by 7 bases and J by 8 bases, and 16 bases separated the two germline ends. CDR3 size: 13 residues. Per the germline V gene, CDR1 is LGHDT and CDR2 is YNNKEL (reference sequence). The CDR3 spells CASNRSPQATQYF. Here the CDR3 DNA reads TGTGCCAGCAATCGAAGTCCGCAAGCTACGCAGTATTTT.

The V and J genes are TRBV12-3 or TRBV12-4 and TRBJ2-3; D is unclear. Trimming shortened V by 3 bases and J by 4 bases, and 11 bases separated the two germline ends. CDR3 length: 14 amino acids. The CDR3 DNA reads as TGTGCCAGCAGTTTCCGATCGGGTCCAGATACGCAGTATTTT. This encodes CASSFRSGPDTQYF.

There are a few counts of this clonotype. The rearrangement uses TRBV11-2 and TRBJ1-6; 7 positions match TRBD1. CDR3 length: 14 residues. The J segment lost 5 bases and the V segment lost 5 bases, leaving 3 bases of the junction unmatched. Germline V gene sequence: CDR1 SGHAT, CDR2 FQNNGV. CDR3 sequence: CASSRTGDNSPLHF. Written as DNA, the CDR3 is TGTGCCAGCAGCCGCACAGGGGATAATTCACCCCTCCACTTT.

This clonotype was recorded a few times. The gene calls are TRBV11-2 and TRBJ2-5, with D perhaps TRBD2 (5 bases). The CDR3 loop spans 14 amino acids. The germline gives CDR1 SGHAT, CDR2 FQNNGV. The germline V and J ends were trimmed by 2 bases and 2 bases, with 9 bases remaining between them. The chain's CDR3 is CASSLSWRQETQYF. CDR3 in DNA: TGTGCCAGCAGCTTATCTTGGAGGCAAGAGACCCAGTACTTC.

This chain connects TRBV27 to TRBJ1-2; unclear D gene. V gave up 5 bases and J gave up 4 bases, with 14 bases separating them. CDR1 and CDR2 from the germline V gene are MNHEY and SMNVEV (reference sequence). This CDR3 has 14 amino acids. The CDR3 region has the DNA TGTGCCAGCAGTCCGCCCGGCTTGGGCTATGGCTACACCTTC. Translating gives CASSPPGLGYGYTF.

The sample holds a few counts of this clonotype. This chain joins TRBV7-9 and TRBJ2-4, with TRBD1 as a possible D gene (6 bases). Trimming removed 2 bases from V and 7 bases from J, with 15 bases in between. From germline, CDR1 is SEHNR and CDR2 FQNEAQ (reference sequence). The length of the CDR3 is 15 residues. The CDR3 sequence: CASSLSQGASNIQYF. The CDR3 DNA follows: TGTGCCAGCAGCTTATCACAGGGAGCGAGTAACATTCAGTACTTC. Looking up the rest from reference TRBV7-9 and TRBJ2-4 gives the full variable domain: DTGVSQNPRHKITKRGQNVTFRCDPISEHNRLYWYRQTLGQGPEFLTYFQNEAQLEKSRLLSDRFSAERPKGSFSTLEIQRTEQGDSAMYLCASSLSQGASNIQYFGAGTRLSVL.

There are many counts of this clonotype. The gene calls are TRBV12-3 or TRBV12-4 and TRBJ2-5, with D uncertain. With 4 bases removed from V and 5 bases from J, the gap between germline ends came to 8 bases. The CDR3 loop spans 12 amino acids. DNA for the CDR3: TGTGCCAGCAGTTCCCTCCGGGAGACCCAGTACTTC. It specifies CASSSLRETQYF.

This clonotype was seen only a few times. This sequence joins TRBV20-1 and TRBJ1-4; 8 nucleotides line up with TRBD1. CDR1 is DFQATT and CDR2 is SNEGSKA in the germline V gene (reference sequence). The CDR3 is 14 residues long. Germline trimming cut 6 bases from V and 6 bases from J; bases unmatched to any gene: 9. CDR3 protein: CSALGQGGYEKLFF. DNA for the CDR3: TGCAGTGCCCTCGGACAGGGTGGATATGAAAAACTGTTTTTT.

The chain is built from TRBV20-1 and TRBJ2-3; TRBD2 matches 10 bases. Germline V gene data show CDR1 as DFQATT and CDR2 as SNEGSKA (reference sequence). Trimming took 1 base from V and 1 from J; bases not matched to a gene: 2. There are 15 residues in the CDR3. The CDR3 coding sequence is TGCAGTGCTAGAGTTCTAGCGGGAGGCACAGATACGCAGTATTTT. This codes for CSARVLAGGTDTQYF.